The clone carrying this T cell receptor (beta chain) has a handful of counts. Repertoires were generated with immunoSEQ multiplex PCR, while TCRdb's copy carries only in-frame clones and drops some. There are some 23,000 clones in the sample; more than 80% occur only once, and less than 4% lies in the top ten. The sample belongs to a study of somatic mutations in cytotoxic T cells in rheumatoid arthritis. Positive selection with magnetic beads achieved the isolation of CD4+ and CD8+ cells, followed by a flow cytometry check of purity. The CDR3 has 16 residues. Germline V CDR1 and CDR2: MGHRA, YSYEKL. V lost 1 base and J 4 bases, leaving 17 bases between the germline ends.

The V call is TRBV4-1, the J call TRBJ2-7; D is perhaps TRBD1 or TRBD2 (5 bases each). The source material was CD8+ T cells sorted from blood. The receptor was derived from an adult with rheumatoid arthritis. The CDR3 spells CASSQVGPGTEYEQYF. The CDR3, as DNA: TGCGCCAGCAGCCAAGTAGGACCTGGGACGGAATACGAGCAGTACTTC.